This T cell receptor (beta chain) was sequenced in a study of patients and donors after allogeneic stem cell transplantation. TCRdb reanalysed the RT-PCR reads using MiXCR and keeps one entry per CDR3 protein. Here the sample spans roughly 880,000 distinct CDR3 sequences, roughly 18% being singletons. This clonotype showed up many times. The DNA is left out, because the CDR3 cannot be placed on it with certainty; the CDR3 is given as TCRdb lists it. The receptor was isolated from a human donor who was either an allogeneic HSCT recipient or a stem cell or donor lymphocyte infusion donor (not recorded which). It is not recorded whose cells these are; they may come from a transplant donor. Sample: blood, either unsorted or a sorted T cell fraction (not recorded which).

This CDR3 reads CASSSSSRGSPLHF. V gene TRBV12-3 or TRBV12-4 combines with J gene TRBJ1-6; the table assigns TRBD1, which was not confirmed against the DNA. The CDR3 has 14 residues if both end residues are counted.